This T cell receptor (beta chain) was identified in a study of blood T cell repertoires in COVID-19. The wider study: Sites in the United States, Italy and Spain provided acute and convalescent COVID-19 samples.

Per germline, CDR1 SGHNT and CDR2 YYREEE (reference sequence). This CDR3 is built from 13 residues. Deletions cut 4 bases from V and 4 bases from J, with 8 bases between. Profiling relied on immunoSEQ multiplex PCR, and the TCRdb table lists in-frame clones only, not all of them. The sample yields more than 300,000 clones, under 90% seen once. The chain uses TRBV5-4 and TRBJ2-2; tentatively, D is TRBD1 (6 bases). This TCR was sampled from a woman younger than 45 with COVID-19, enrolled during active disease. The sequenced sample consisted of peripheral blood. This CDR3 reads CASSPQGTGELFF. The CDR3 DNA sequence: TGTGCCAGCAGCCCACAGGGCACCGGGGAGCTGTTTTTT.